This entry lists 23 T cell receptor beta chains sequenced from one sample in a study of Ad26.COV2.S vaccination and SARS-CoV-2 variants. Assay: immunoSEQ multiplex PCR; the TCRdb copy retains only in-frame clones and omits some. The sample lists a few hundred thousand clones; about four fifths were seen once. Treatment given: 15 to 20 received Ad26.COV2.S at low or high dose, single or two shots; roughly 5 received placebo; per-sample allocation not given. Each sample was drawn 63 days after the first injection (of vaccine or placebo). Here the sequenced sample was peripheral blood, taken in a trial of Ad26.COV2.S vaccine versus placebo. Every receptor here comes from a person between 18 and 60 years old who received the Ad26.COV2.S COVID-19 vaccine or a placebo.

This chain joins TRBV12-5 and TRBJ2-3, with 10 bases fitting TRBD1. Trimming removed 0 bases from V and 4 bases from J; junction bases left unmatched: 10. Germline lookup yields CDR1 LGHNT and CDR2 FRNRAP. This CDR3 region has 18 residues. This chain's CDR3 is CASGLVPDGQGDADTQYF. The CDR3 DNA follows: TGTGCTAGTGGTTTGGTCCCTGACGGACAGGGGGACGCAGATACGCAGTATTTT.

The J gene is TRBJ1-2, the V gene TRBV5-4; no clear D gene. Germline V gene sequence: CDR1 SGHNT, CDR2 YYREEE (reference sequence). V was shortened by 0 bases and J by 4 bases, with 19 bases between the two germline ends. The CDR3 spans 17 residues. The CDR3 sequence is CASSLARGFSTSYGYTF. The CDR3 region has the DNA TGTGCCAGCAGCTTGGCCCGAGGCTTCTCCACATCCTATGGCTACACCTTC.

The V call is TRBV9, the J call TRBJ2-2, with D unclear. Germline V gene sequence: CDR1 SGDLS, CDR2 YYNGEE. Trimming took 6 bases from V and 0 from J, leaving 12 bases between them. This CDR3 has 15 residues. The CDR3 spells CASTQNTANTGELFF. The DNA for the CDR3 is TGTGCCAGCACCCAAAATACAGCGAACACCGGGGAGCTGTTTTTT.

With regard to this clone: One junction end does not reproduce the germline sequence, and a read error may be involved. The V and J genes are TRBV5-4 and TRBJ1-2; TRBD1 matches at 7 bases. The CDR3 extends over 11 amino acids. Germline lookup yields CDR1 SGHNT and CDR2 YYREEE (reference sequence). The CDR3 sequence is CASSSRQGESF. The CDR3 region has the DNA TGTGCCAGCAGCTCCCGACAGGGAGAATCCTTC.

CDR3 nucleotides: TGTGCCAGCAGCCAAGGCGGGAGTACCACAGATACGCAGTATTTT. Translated: CASSQGGSTTDTQYF. V usage is TRBV3-1 (or the pseudogene TRBV3-2) and J usage is TRBJ2-3; 7 nucleotides align to TRBD2. CDR3 length equals 15 residues. The trim removed 1 base at V and 2 bases at J, leaving 3 bases unmatched. From germline, CDR1 is LGHDT and CDR2 YNNKEL (reference sequence).

The V gene is TRBV28, the J gene TRBJ1-1; D possibly corresponds to TRBD1 (5 bases). V lost 2 bases and J 5 bases, leaving 24 bases between the germline ends. From germline, CDR1 is MDHEN and CDR2 SYDVKM. CDR3 length: 18 residues. CDR3 loop: CASSLIGSWGEQKTEAFF. CDR3 nucleotides: TGTGCCAGCAGTTTAATCGGTTCATGGGGGGAACAAAAGACTGAAGCTTTCTTT. The full variable domain, its missing parts supplied by reference TRBV28 and TRBJ1-1, is DVKVTQSSRYLVKRTGEKVFLECVQDMDHENMFWYRQDPGLGLRLIYFSYDVKMKEKGDIPEGYSVSREKKERFSLILESASTNQTSMYLCASSLIGSWGEQKTEAFFGQGTRLTVV.

The V call is TRBV19, the J call TRBJ1-2; D is uncertain. The CDR3 contains 13 residues. Germline lookup yields CDR1 LNHDA and CDR2 SQIVND (reference sequence). Trimming cost V 4 bases and J 6 bases, with 12 bases left between them. The CDR3: CASSTQLRDGYTF. CDR3 DNA: TGTGCCAGTAGTACGCAGCTACGGGATGGCTACACCTTC.

The chain links TRBV4-2 to TRBJ2-1; TRBD2 aligns across 9 bases. The V and J ends lost 1 base and 4 bases, in that order; junction bases with no gene match: 8. CDR1 LGHNA and CDR2 YNFKEQ come from the germline V gene. This CDR3 contains 17 residues. DNA of the CDR3: TGTGCCAGCAGCCAAGGAGGCGGGGGGGCCTTTTACAATGAGCAGTTCTTC. Residues: CASSQGGGGAFYNEQFF.

The rearrangement joins TRBV5-1 to TRBJ2-1, with D maybe TRBD2 (6 bases). Trimming took off 2 bases at V and 0 bases at J, with 12 bases between the two ends. Germline V gives CDR1 SGHRS, CDR2 YFSETQ. This CDR3 has 16 amino acids. This CDR3 is CASSFSGSRSYNEQFF. The CDR3 bases are TGCGCCAGCAGCTTTAGCGGTTCCCGCTCCTACAATGAGCAGTTCTTC.

V gene TRBV18 combines with J gene TRBJ2-2; 8 bases match TRBD1. Per the germline V gene, CDR1 is KGHSH and CDR2 is LQKENI. There are 15 residues in the CDR3. V was clipped by 3 bases and J by 9 bases; unmatched bases: 9. CDR3 protein: CASSPKTGDPRELFF. The CDR3 nucleotides are TGTGCCAGCTCACCCAAGACAGGGGACCCGAGGGAGCTGTTTTTT. The complete variable domain, with remaining parts taken from reference TRBV18 and TRBJ2-2, reads NAGVMQNPRHLVRRRGQEARLRCSPMKGHSHVYWYRQLPEEGLKFMVYLQKENIIDESGMPKERFSAEFPKEGPSILRIQQVVRGDSAAYFCASSPKTGDPRELFFGEGSRLTVL.

This chain links TRBV30 with TRBJ1-2, with D hard to call. V lost 8 bases and J lost 7, with 20 bases in between. The CDR3 has 13 residues. The V gene's germline CDR1 is GTSNPN and CDR2 SVGIG (reference sequence). The CDR3 DNA follows: TGTGCCCGTGGTCGAGAAAGAGGTGGTGGCTACACCTTC. Amino acid sequence: CARGRERGGGYTF.

The V and J genes are TRBV5-4 and TRBJ2-3; D may be TRBD2 (5 bases). The V gene's germline CDR1 is SGHNT and CDR2 YYREEE (reference sequence). The CDR3 loop spans 16 amino acids. Trimming took 4 bases from V and 2 from J, leaving 17 bases between them. CDR3 nucleotides: TGTGCCAGCAGCGCGACACCGGTGAGGGTCACAGATACGCAGTATTTT. It yields the protein CASSATPVRVTDTQYF.

The rearrangement joins TRBV3-1 (or the pseudogene TRBV3-2) to TRBJ2-1; D gene uncertain. The ends were cut back, 3 bases at V and 4 bases at J, with 4 bases in the middle. Germline V gene sequence: CDR1 LGHDT, CDR2 YNNKEL (reference sequence). The length of the CDR3 is 12 residues. The CDR3 region is CASSQYYNEQFF. CDR3 nucleotide sequence: TGTGCCAGCAGCCAGTATTACAATGAGCAGTTCTTC.

The V and J genes are TRBV18 and TRBJ1-6; no clear D gene. V lost 4 bases, J lost 6 bases, and 13 bases lay in between. Germline CDR1 reads KGHSH; CDR2 reads LQKENI. The CDR3 totals 15 residues. For the CDR3, the DNA is TGTGCCAGCTCACTTTCCTCGAGCCTTAATTCACCCCTCCACTTT. It yields the protein CASSLSSSLNSPLHF.

The CDR3 DNA is TGTGCCAGCAGCTTATACGCTATCCCCCATGAGCAGTTCTTC. Translating it yields CASSLYAIPHEQFF. The chain carries TRBV11-3 and TRBJ2-1; D gene ambiguous. The ends were cut back, 2 bases at V and 8 bases at J, with 13 bases in the middle. CDR1 and CDR2 (germline): SGHNT, YENEEA. The CDR3 contains 14 residues.

This clone showed up just a few times. This sequence joins TRBV5-4 and TRBJ1-2; 10 bases are a match to TRBD1. After removal of 3 bases from V and 3 bases from J, the junction contained 5 bases not matched to a gene. The CDR3 length is 15 residues. Germline CDR1 is SGHNT and CDR2 is YYREEE (reference sequence). DNA for the CDR3: TGTGCCAGCAGCTCCGGGGACAGGGGATACTATGGCTACACCTTC. This encodes CASSSGDRGYYGYTF.

The chain employs TRBV12-3 or TRBV12-4 and TRBJ1-1, with unresolved D. The CDR3 runs to 13 residues. V lost 3 bases to trimming and J lost 6 bases, with 11 bases between them. For the CDR3, the DNA is TGTGCCAGCAGTTTTAGGGATAGCGCTGAAGCTTTCTTT. It yields the protein CASSFRDSAEAFF.

The chain employs TRBV11-1 and TRBJ2-7, with 12 nucleotides matching TRBD2. In germline, CDR1 is SGHAT, CDR2 FQDESV (reference sequence). The CDR3 is 15 amino acids. The trim removed 5 bases at V and 5 bases at J, leaving 7 bases unmatched. Written as DNA, the CDR3 is TGTGCCAGCAGCGTGACTAGCGGGGGTCTCCACGAGCAGTACTTC. As protein: CASSVTSGGLHEQYF.

This clone was detected once. V gene TRBV4-3 combines with J gene TRBJ1-1, with D unclear. The CDR3 runs to 13 residues. V was clipped by 1 base and J by 2 bases, with 5 bases between them. Per the germline V gene, CDR1 is LGHNA and CDR2 is YSLEER. In nucleotides, the CDR3 is TGCGCCAGCAGCCAAGGGAGAAACACTGAAGCTTTCTTT. Protein product: CASSQGRNTEAFF.

The genes are TRBV10-1 and TRBJ2-7; D is ambiguous. CDR1 is WNHNN and CDR2 is SYGVQD in the germline V gene (reference sequence). The CDR3 is 14 residues long. The ends were cut back, 0 bases at V and 0 bases at J, with 6 bases in the middle. The CDR3: CASSESTASYEQYF. The DNA of the CDR3 is TGCGCCAGCAGTGAGTCGACGGCCTCCTACGAGCAGTACTTC.

The J gene is TRBJ2-2, the V gene TRBV27; 14 bases agree with TRBD2. The V and J ends lost 5 bases and 6 bases, in that order; junction bases with no gene match: 14. This CDR3 spans 19 amino acids. Germline V CDR1 and CDR2: MNHEY, SMNVEV (reference sequence). The CDR3 loop reads CASSPSGVPGLAGAGELFF. DNA of the CDR3: TGTGCCAGCAGTCCCTCCGGCGTTCCGGGACTAGCGGGAGCCGGGGAGCTGTTTTTT.

The chain combines TRBV13 with TRBJ2-2, with a possible D match to TRBD1 (5 bases). Looked up from germline, CDR1 is PRHDT and CDR2 is FYEKMQ (reference sequence). Trimming left V 3 bases short and J 6 bases short, with 14 bases between. CDR3 length: 15 residues. CDR3 in amino acids: CASSLVFTGAGELFF. CDR3 DNA sequence: TGTGCCAGCAGCTTGGTTTTTACAGGCGCCGGGGAGCTGTTTTTT.

This clone appeared once. The chain carries TRBV15 and TRBJ2-7, with unresolved D. Germline lookup yields CDR1 LNHNV and CDR2 YYDKDF (reference sequence). This CDR3 region has 13 residues. V shed 5 bases and J shed 3 bases, with 11 bases lying between them. CDR3 sequence: CATSGRHHYEQYF. Here the CDR3 DNA reads TGTGCCACCAGCGGCCGTCATCACTACGAGCAGTACTTC. The full variable domain, with the rest looked up from reference TRBV15 and TRBJ2-7, is DAMVIQNPRYQVTQFGKPVTLSCSQTLNHNVMYWYQQKSSQAPKLLFHYYDKDFNNEADTPDNFQSRRPNTSFCFLDIRSPGLGDTAMYLCATSGRHHYEQYFGPGTRLTVT.